Listed below are T cell receptor beta chains from one sample, sequenced in a study of shared clonotypes between healthy human individuals. Using immunoSEQ multiplex PCR, the repertoire was profiled, and TCRdb retains in-frame clones only, with some absent. The sample holds fewer than 1.6 million clones, 97% to 99% seen once. Sequences were obtained from naive CD4+ T cells sorted from blood. These receptors came from a man aged 25 to 40 in good health. Both conserved end residues are part of each CDR3. Fields, in order: D gene, CDR3 length, clone size, V gene, J gene, CDR3 protein, CDR3 DNA. A D gene is named only where the DNA matches it firmly. Expanded clones get a size class; other rows say once, few or many, or leave the size out.

TRBD1	14	.	TRBV27	TRBJ1-5	CASRSQGAGQPQHF	TGTGCCAGCAGATCTCAGGGGGCCGGGCAGCCCCAGCATTTT
.	14	.	TRBV10-3	TRBJ1-2	CAISLDIGGYGYTF	TGTGCCATCAGTTTGGACATTGGGGGCTACGGCTACACCTTC
.	14	.	TRBV15	TRBJ1-5	CATSPRQNNQPQHF	TGTGCCACCAGCCCGCGACAGAACAATCAGCCCCAGCATTTT
.	13	once	TRBV9	TRBJ2-5	CASSVATEGTQYF	TGTGCCAGCAGCGTAGCTACAGAGGGGACCCAGTACTTC
.	14	.	TRBV18	TRBJ1-1	CASSPSQKNTEAFF	TGTGCCAGCTCACCAAGCCAAAAGAACACTGAAGCTTTCTTT
TRBD1	17	.	TRBV4-3	TRBJ1-1	CASSQDGDIRGLTEAFF	TGCGCCAGCAGCCAAGATGGGGATATCAGGGGGCTGACTGAAGCTTTCTTT
.	14	.	TRBV7-9	TRBJ1-1	CASSPRQRGTEAFF	TGTGCCAGCAGCCCCAGACAGCGAGGGACTGAAGCTTTCTTT
.	15	.	TRBV19	TRBJ1-5	CASSSSPGSNQPQHF	TGTGCCAGTAGTAGCTCTCCGGGCAGCAATCAGCCCCAGCATTTT
.	16	.	TRBV25-1	TRBJ2-7	CASSIRTDRLLYEQYF	TGTGCCAGCAGTATACGGACGGACAGATTGCTCTACGAGCAGTACTTC
.	16	.	TRBV19	TRBJ1-5	CASRPGRASIYQPQHF	TGTGCCAGTAGACCGGGGCGGGCTTCCATTTATCAGCCCCAGCATTTT
TRBD2	15	.	TRBV5-8	TRBJ2-1	CATKLRDYSYNEQFF	TGTGCCACAAAACTCCGGGACTACTCCTACAATGAGCAGTTCTTC
TRBD2	13	once	TRBV7-2	TRBJ2-7	CASSLVAGAEQYF	TGTGCCAGCAGCTTAGTAGCGGGAGCCGAGCAGTACTTC
TRBD2	16	.	TRBV10-3	TRBJ2-7	CAISGLAGGPNYEQYF	TGTGCCATCAGTGGTTTAGCGGGAGGGCCCAACTACGAGCAGTACTTC
TRBD1	15	.	TRBV19	TRBJ1-3	CASSDGQGGGNTIYF	TGTGCCAGTAGTGACGGACAGGGTGGTGGAAACACCATATATTTT
TRBD2	18	.	TRBV7-9	TRBJ2-1	CASSTRRLAGSSYNEQFF	TGTGCCAGCAGCACCCGACGATTAGCGGGGAGCTCCTACAATGAGCAGTTCTTC
.	14	.	TRBV1	TRBJ2-1	CTSSGREQVNEQFF	TGCACCAGCAGCGGGCGGGAGCAGGTCAATGAGCAGTTCTTC
.	13	.	TRBV27	TRBJ2-7	CASSRRDSYEQYF	TGTGCCAGCAGTCGGCGGGACTCCTACGAGCAGTACTTC
TRBD1	15	.	TRBV5-1	TRBJ1-1	CASSPPTGMDTEAFF	TGCGCCAGCAGCCCCCCGACAGGGATGGACACTGAAGCTTTCTTT
.	12	.	TRBV2	TRBJ2-7	CASSRDGYEQYF	TGTGCCAGCAGTAGGGACGGCTACGAGCAGTACTTC
TRBD1	19	once	TRBV18	TRBJ2-4	CASSPLDRGILLAKNIQYF	TGTGCCAGCTCACCTCTGGACAGGGGGATACTTTTAGCCAAAAACATTCAGTACTTC
TRBD1	13	.	TRBV27	TRBJ1-2	CAIRGTGGLGYTF	TGTGCCATCCGAGGGACAGGGGGCCTTGGCTACACCTTC
.	14	.	TRBV5-4	TRBJ2-7	CASSGYRDNYEQYF	TGTGCCAGCAGCGGATACCGGGACAACTACGAGCAGTACTTC
.	12	.	TRBV29-1	TRBJ2-7	CSVTGNPNEQYF	TGCAGCGTTACCGGAAACCCCAACGAGCAGTACTTC
.	10	.	TRBV29-1	TRBJ2-5	CSPRQETQYF	TGCAGCCCCCGCCAAGAGACCCAGTACTTC
TRBD1	13	.	TRBV7-8	TRBJ1-2	CASSQDRVGGYTF	TGTGCCAGCAGCCAGGACAGGGTGGGTGGCTACACCTTC
TRBD1	11	.	TRBV29-1	TRBJ1-1	CSVKRTGEAFF	TGCAGCGTTAAGAGGACAGGTGAAGCTTTCTTT
.	12	.	TRBV7-2	TRBJ2-7	CASSHGGGEQYF	TGTGCCAGCAGCCATGGGGGCGGAGAGCAGTACTTC
TRBD1	16	.	TRBV5-1	TRBJ1-1	CASSGTGDHIGTEAFF	TGCGCCAGCAGCGGGACAGGGGACCACATAGGGACTGAAGCTTTCTTT
TRBD2	16	.	TRBV19	TRBJ2-5	CASSKMSGSIQETQYF	TGTGCCAGTAGTAAAATGAGCGGGAGTATCCAGGAGACCCAGTACTTC
.	14	.	TRBV29-1	TRBJ2-2	CSGAGTRNTGELFF	TGCAGCGGAGCCGGGACACGGAACACCGGGGAGCTGTTTTTT
TRBD2	14	.	TRBV29-1	TRBJ2-1	CSVAVLAGVPEQFF	TGCAGCGTTGCGGTCCTAGCGGGAGTTCCTGAGCAGTTCTTC
TRBD1	16	.	TRBV9	TRBJ2-5	CASSVEGTGLQETQYF	TGTGCCAGCAGCGTCGAAGGGACAGGGCTCCAAGAGACCCAGTACTTC
.	14	.	TRBV9	TRBJ2-7	CASSVETLTAERYF	TGTGCCAGCAGCGTAGAGACATTAACAGCAGAGCGGTACTTC
TRBD2	15	.	TRBV5-1	TRBJ2-3	CASSKATSGTDTQYF	TGCGCCAGCAGCAAAGCGACTAGCGGGACAGATACGCAGTATTTT
TRBD2	19	.	TRBV7-9	TRBJ2-1	CASSLASLLAGGPNNEQFF	TGTGCCAGCAGCTTAGCGTCCCTACTAGCGGGAGGGCCCAACAATGAGCAGTTCTTC
.	13	.	TRBV5-1	TRBJ1-1	CASSLARETEAFF	TGCGCCAGCAGCTTGGCCAGGGAAACTGAAGCTTTCTTT
.	16	.	TRBV7-9	TRBJ2-1	CASSFTGHGVEYEQFF	TGTGCCAGCAGCTTTACGGGTCACGGGGTTGAGTATGAGCAGTTCTTC
.	16	.	TRBV4-3	TRBJ1-2	CASSQDQRRDPYGYTF	TGCGCCAGCAGCCAAGATCAACGCAGGGACCCCTATGGCTACACCTTC
TRBD2	17	.	TRBV5-8	TRBJ2-7	CASSRTILAGGGHEQYF	TGTGCCAGCAGCCGAACGATTCTAGCGGGAGGGGGTCACGAGCAGTACTTC
.	12	.	TRBV28	TRBJ1-5	CATAGGNQPQHF	TGTGCCACCGCAGGGGGCAATCAGCCCCAGCATTTT
.	15	.	TRBV9	TRBJ2-3	CASSVLSTETDTQYF	TGTGCCAGCAGCGTACTCTCGACTGAAACAGATACGCAGTATTTT
TRBD1	17	.	TRBV18	TRBJ1-1	CASSPLGTGGAGTEAFF	TGTGCCAGCTCACCATTAGGGACAGGGGGCGCGGGCACTGAAGCTTTCTTT
TRBD1	14	.	TRBV19	TRBJ1-5	CASSPGQVYQPQHF	TGTGCCAGTAGCCCGGGACAGGTGTATCAGCCCCAGCATTTT
.	15	.	TRBV9	TRBJ1-5	CASSVGVGSNQPQHF	TGTGCCAGCAGCGTAGGTGTGGGGAGCAATCAGCCCCAGCATTTT
TRBD1	17	.	TRBV9	TRBJ1-3	CASSTGDTTTSGNTIYF	TGTGCCAGCAGCACAGGGGATACAACTACGTCTGGAAACACCATATATTTT
TRBD1	15	.	TRBV5-1	TRBJ2-2	CASSLTGVRTGELFF	TGCGCCAGCAGCTTGACAGGGGTGAGGACCGGGGAGCTGTTTTTT
.	13	once	TRBV2	TRBJ2-7	CASSEALGYEQYF	TGTGCCAGCAGTGAAGCGCTCGGCTACGAGCAGTACTTC
TRBD2	13	once	TRBV29-1	TRBJ2-2	CSVVAGDTGELFF	TGCAGCGTTGTAGCGGGAGACACCGGGGAGCTGTTTTTT
.	14	once	TRBV5-1	TRBJ2-2	CASSNLARNGELFF	TGCGCCAGCAGCAACCTAGCCCGGAACGGGGAGCTGTTTTTT
.	15	.	TRBV6-5	TRBJ2-1	CASSPPDRRVNEQFF	TGTGCCAGCAGTCCCCCGGACCGGCGGGTGAATGAGCAGTTCTTC
.	16	.	TRBV9	TRBJ2-2	CASSTRGSSRTGELFF	TGTGCCAGCAGCACCCGGGGGTCTAGCAGAACCGGGGAGCTGTTTTTT
.	11	once	TRBV14	TRBJ2-7	CASSQTYEQYF	TGTGCCAGCAGCCAGACTTACGAGCAGTACTTC
TRBD2	15	.	TRBV9	TRBJ2-7	CASSVDSGRGNEQYF	TGTGCCAGCAGCGTAGATAGCGGGAGGGGTAACGAGCAGTACTTC
TRBD2	12	once	TRBV9	TRBJ2-5	CASSPSGGSQYF	TGTGCCAGCAGCCCCTCCGGGGGGTCCCAGTACTTC
TRBD2	15	.	TRBV7-2	TRBJ2-7	CASSGWLAGGREQYF	TGTGCCAGCAGCGGTTGGCTAGCGGGGGGGAGGGAGCAGTACTTC